This T cell receptor beta chain was observed in a study of neoadjuvant anti-PD-1 for oral cavity cancer. Study details: Patients without progression received a fourth nivolumab dose around day 43, then surgical resection on days 50-56. Whole-study findings and limits: Treg/Th17 ratio rose with pretreatment blood and fell with post-treatment tumor TCRbeta clonality.

This CDR3 region has 14 residues. The V gene lost 0 bases and the J gene lost 5 bases, with 10 bases spanning the gap. Germline-derived CDR1 and CDR2 are SEHNR and FQNEAQ (reference sequence). A word on this clone: Its antigen is as yet unknown.

Sequencing was performed with immunoSEQ multiplex PCR; in TCRdb, only in-frame clones are kept and a portion is missing. The sample lists under 25,000 clones, about 26% occurring once. Time point of the sample: after neoadjuvant nivolumab, at surgical resection. The receptor's source is a person between 35 and 79 years old with oral cavity squamous cell carcinoma. Source: tumor tissue, taken after nivolumab (anti-PD-1) treatment. The chain couples TRBV7-9 to TRBJ2-5; either TRBD1 or TRBD2 may fit D (5 bases each). CDR3 nucleotide sequence: TGTGCCAGCAGCTTAGCCCGAGGGGTGGAGACCCAGTACTTC. Its translation is CASSLARGVETQYF.